These T cell receptor beta chains were read from a single sample in a study of T cell responses to AZD1222 COVID-19 vaccine. TCRdb keeps only in-frame clones here, not all; method: immunoSEQ multiplex PCR. The sample holds 150,000 to 200,000 clones, 94% seen once. The starting material was peripheral blood, obtained on day 0 of AZD1222 vaccination. These receptor sequences come from an adult in good health. Both conserved end residues are part of each CDR3. D genes are given only for firm matches. Clone size is shown for a subset of rows, as once, few, many or a class of expanded clone.

>TRBV4-1|TRBJ1-5|-|TRBD1
CASSPHTGGAGQPQHF
TGCGCCAGCAGTCCTCATACAGGGGGCGCAGGGCAGCCCCAGCATTTT
>TRBV5-1|TRBJ2-7|-|-
CASSLGYEQYF
TGCGCCAGCAGCTTGGGATACGAGCAGTACTTC
>TRBV7-9|TRBJ1-1|-|TRBD1
CASSLGDRPNTEAFF
TGTGCCAGCAGCTTGGGGGACAGGCCGAACACTGAAGCTTTCTTT
>TRBV28|TRBJ1-4|once|-
CASSQRRGIGTNEKLFF
TGTGCCAGCAGCCAGAGGAGGGGGATAGGAACTAATGAAAAACTGTTTTTT
>TRBV7-2|TRBJ1-5|once|TRBD1
CASSLRQGSNQPQHF
TGTGCCAGCAGCCTCAGACAGGGTAGCAATCAGCCCCAGCATTTT
>TRBV10-3|TRBJ1-6|-|-
CAISESTPYNSPLHF
TGTGCCATCAGTGAGTCTACCCCCTATAATTCACCCCTCCACTTT
>TRBV5-1|TRBJ1-3|-|TRBD1
CASSLEGQGAPGGNTIYF
TGCGCCAGCAGCTTGGAGGGACAGGGGGCGCCGGGTGGAAACACCATATATTTT
>TRBV28|TRBJ1-1|-|TRBD1
CASRIGTGGTEAFF
TGTGCCAGCAGAATTGGGACAGGGGGCACTGAAGCTTTCTTT
>TRBV2|TRBJ2-1|-|TRBD2
CASSPGLAGEEQFF
TGTGCCAGCAGTCCGGGACTAGCGGGAGAAGAGCAGTTCTTC
>TRBV28|TRBJ1-4|-|-
CASSLKGGSLFF
TGTGCCAGCAGTTTGAAGGGAGGTTCACTGTTTTTT
>TRBV19|TRBJ2-5|-|-
CASSMRTGTYQETQYF
TGTGCCAGTAGTATGCGAACGGGGACGTACCAAGAGACCCAGTACTTC
>TRBV28|TRBJ1-2|-|TRBD1
CASSLDRAMVAFHGYTF
TGTGCCAGCAGTTTGGACAGGGCCATGGTGGCTTTCCATGGCTACACCTTC
>TRBV28|TRBJ2-1|once|TRBD2
CASSLLAGALNEQFF
TGTGCCAGCAGTTTACTAGCGGGAGCCCTCAATGAGCAGTTCTTC
>TRBV5-8|TRBJ2-7|-|-
CASSFLNRPYEQYF
TGTGCCAGCAGCTTTTTGAACAGGCCCTACGAGCAGTACTTC
>TRBV19|TRBJ1-5|-|-
CASRSSSSNQPQHF
TGTGCCAGTAGGTCGTCCAGTAGCAATCAGCCCCAGCATTTT
>TRBV11-2|TRBJ2-1|-|-
CASSLSEDEQFF
TGTGCCAGCAGCTTATCCGAGGATGAGCAGTTCTTC
>TRBV13|TRBJ2-7|-|-
CASSLGGQNLYEQYF
TGTGCCAGCAGCTTAGGCGGTCAGAACCTCTACGAGCAGTACTTC
>TRBV2|TRBJ1-1|few|-
CASSEVSPMNTEAFF
TGTGCCAGCAGTGAAGTGTCACCTATGAACACTGAAGCTTTCTTT
>TRBV10-2|TRBJ2-5|once|-
CASSYSGVGVNGRQETQYF
TGCGCCAGCAGTTATAGTGGGGTGGGCGTCAACGGCCGACAAGAGACCCAGTACTTC
>TRBV30|TRBJ1-6|-|TRBD1
CAWSPGQGDSPLHF
TGTGCCTGGAGCCCGGGACAGGGTGATTCACCCCTCCACTTT
>TRBV9|TRBJ2-7|-|TRBD1
CASSVIGGGEQYF
TGTGCCAGCAGCGTAATAGGGGGCGGCGAGCAGTACTTC
>TRBV5-1|TRBJ1-1|-|-
CASSLEAPKAPNTEAFF
TGCGCCAGCAGCTTGGAGGCCCCCAAGGCGCCGAACACTGAAGCTTTCTTT
>TRBV3-1/TRBV3-2|TRBJ2-7|once|-
CASSQGSSRGSGGYEQYF
TGTGCCAGCAGCCAAGGCTCTAGCAGGGGAAGTGGGGGATACGAGCAGTACTTC
>TRBV7-9|TRBJ1-5|once|-
CASSIGDLPDQPQHF
TGTGCCAGCAGCATAGGGGATCTACCGGATCAGCCCCAGCATTTT
>TRBV19|TRBJ2-7|-|-
CASSITDEQYF
TGTGCCAGTAGTATCACAGACGAGCAGTACTTC
>TRBV9|TRBJ2-1|-|-
CASSTFSQEQFF
TGTGCCAGCAGTACTTTTAGTCAAGAGCAGTTCTTC
>TRBV5-1|TRBJ2-1|-|-
CASSLALDTSWEQFF
TGCGCCAGCAGCTTGGCACTAGACACTTCATGGGAGCAGTTCTTC
>TRBV2|TRBJ1-5|once|-
CASFRDRDQPQHF
TGTGCCAGCTTCCGGGACCGAGATCAGCCCCAGCATTTT
>TRBV10-3|TRBJ1-5|-|-
CATRYRADSNQPQHF
TGTGCAACCAGGTACAGGGCAGATAGCAATCAGCCCCAGCATTTT
>TRBV2|TRBJ1-5|-|TRBD1
CASSVEGARQPQHF
TGTGCCAGCAGTGTGGAGGGGGCGCGGCAGCCCCAGCATTTT
>TRBV2|TRBJ1-2|once|-
CAPTVQQNGYTF
TGTGCCCCGACAGTCCAGCAGAATGGCTACACCTTC
>TRBV5-1|TRBJ1-2|-|-
CASSLTASDVGGYTF
TGCGCCAGCAGCTTGACGGCCAGTGATGTGGGAGGCTACACCTTC
>TRBV6-5|TRBJ2-5|-|TRBD2
CASSYSGTREETQYF
TGTGCCAGCAGTTACTCCGGGACTAGAGAAGAGACCCAGTACTTC
>TRBV20-1|TRBJ1-2|-|-
CSARDNGYTF
TGCAGTGCTAGGGACAATGGCTACACCTTC
>TRBV27|TRBJ2-3|-|-
CASSHSGTDTQYF
TGTGCCAGCAGCCACTCAGGCACAGATACGCAGTATTTT
>TRBV6-2/TRBV6-3|TRBJ1-2|once|-
CASSFRWLGPVPNYGYTF
TGTGCCAGCAGTTTCCGTTGGCTTGGGCCAGTCCCTAACTATGGCTACACCTTC
>TRBV27|TRBJ2-1|-|TRBD2
CASSFSSGSGNEQFF
TGTGCCAGCAGTTTCTCTAGCGGGAGTGGAAATGAGCAGTTCTTC
>TRBV7-9|TRBJ1-3|-|-
CASSLVEGHTIYF
TGTGCCAGCAGCTTAGTCGAGGGTCACACCATATATTTT
>TRBV25-1|TRBJ2-1|-|-
CATLGNPDEQFF
TGTGCCACCCTGGGGAATCCCGATGAGCAGTTCTTC
>TRBV6-4|TRBJ2-2|-|-
CASRFDQVAENTGELFF
TGTGCCAGCAGATTTGACCAGGTAGCGGAGAACACCGGGGAGCTGTTTTTT